The rows below give T cell receptor beta chains drawn from one sample of a study of cytomegalovirus exposure and HLA in healthy donors. The assay was immunoSEQ multiplex PCR, and TCRdb's table has in-frame clones only and misses some. This table holds about 120,000 clones, roughly 84% found once. The sample taken for sequencing was PBMCs. These TCRs come from a woman aged 25 to 39 in good health and CMV-seronegative. The CDR3 runs from the conserved cysteine through the conserved F or W. D genes are given only for firm matches. Some rows have no size entry. The others give once, few or many, or a class for an expanded clone.

v_gene	abundance	d_gene	j_gene	CDR3nt	CDR3aa
TRBV29-1	-	TRBD1	TRBJ1-1	TGCAGCGTTGAAAAGGGGGCTCGAGCTTTCTTT	CSVEKGARAFF
TRBV18	-	-	TRBJ1-2	TGTGCCAGCTCACCCGACAGCGGGCTTGGCTACACCTTC	CASSPDSGLGYTF
TRBV10-3	-	TRBD2	TRBJ2-5	TGTGCCATCAGTGGAGTAGCGGGGCCCCTGGAGACCCAGTACTTC	CAISGVAGPLETQYF
TRBV19	-	-	TRBJ2-1	TGTGCCACTTCGACGGCCGGAGGGAATGAGCAGTTCTTC	CATSTAGGNEQFF
TRBV30	-	-	TRBJ2-2	TGTGCCTGGAGTTGGGACACCTACCGGGAGCTGTTTTTT	CAWSWDTYRELFF
TRBV7-8	-	-	TRBJ2-5	TGTGCCAGCACCCCCCGGGCAGGGCTCCAAGAGACCCAGTACTTC	CASTPRAGLQETQYF
TRBV11-2	-	TRBD1	TRBJ1-2	TGTGCCAGCAGCGAGACAGGGATCTATGGCTACACCTTC	CASSETGIYGYTF
TRBV5-4	-	TRBD1	TRBJ1-2	TGTGCCAGCAGCTTAAGACAGGGGGCGGGAGGCTACACCTTC	CASSLRQGAGGYTF
TRBV6-5	-	TRBD1	TRBJ2-1	TGTGCCAGCAGTTACGGGACAGGGAATGGTATGGATGAGCAGTTCTTC	CASSYGTGNGMDEQFF
TRBV5-1	-	TRBD2	TRBJ2-2	TGCGCCAGCACAGGGACTAGCGGGGGGTCAACTTCGAACACCGGGGAGCTGTTTTTT	CASTGTSGGSTSNTGELFF
TRBV6-6	-	-	TRBJ2-7	TGTGCCAGCAGTTACCCAACAGGGATCTACGAGCAGTACTTC	CASSYPTGIYEQYF
TRBV9	-	-	TRBJ2-3	TGTGCCAGCAGCGTAGAGGTCAGGGGAAGCACAGATACGCAGTATTTT	CASSVEVRGSTDTQYF
TRBV10-1	once	-	TRBJ2-3	TGCGCCAGCAGTGGACAACCTACAGATACGCAGTATTTT	CASSGQPTDTQYF
TRBV2	-	-	TRBJ2-3	TGTGCCACATCCTCAGGGAATACGCAGTATTTT	CATSSGNTQYF
TRBV5-4	-	TRBD2	TRBJ2-3	TGTGCCAGCAGCTCCAATAGCGGGGGCAGCACAGATACGCAGTATTTT	CASSSNSGGSTDTQYF
TRBV6-5	-	-	TRBJ1-2	TGTGCCAGCAGAGCCGTGGCCGGAGGGGACTATGGCTACACCTTC	CASRAVAGGDYGYTF
TRBV25-1	-	TRBD1	TRBJ2-7	TGTGCCAGCAGTCGGGACAGATCCTACGAGCAGTACTTC	CASSRDRSYEQYF
TRBV19	-	-	TRBJ1-4	TGTGCCAGTAGTATAGCAGGTGTCAGTTCTATCCATTTT	CASSIAGVSSIHF
TRBV11-3	few	-	TRBJ1-4	TGTGCCAGCAGTTACACCCAGGCCTCAACTAATGAAAAACTGTTTTTT	CASSYTQASTNEKLFF
TRBV2	-	TRBD1	TRBJ1-6	TGTGCCAGCAGTGGGTGGGACAGGGATTCCCTCTATAATTCACCCCTCCACTTT	CASSGWDRDSLYNSPLHF
TRBV27	-	TRBD1	TRBJ1-2	TGTGCCAGCACCAAGGGGACAGGAGGGTATGGCTACACCTTC	CASTKGTGGYGYTF
TRBV5-6	-	-	TRBJ1-6	TGTGCCAGCAGCTTGGACACAGGCAGCTCCTATAATTCACCCCTCCACTTT	CASSLDTGSSYNSPLHF
TRBV30	few	-	TRBJ1-2	TGTGCCTGGAGTGGGGCAGTTCTCGATGGCTACACCTTC	CAWSGAVLDGYTF
TRBV6-4	-	TRBD1	TRBJ1-2	TGTGCCAGCAGTGACTCTCCGGGGACAGCGGTTGGTGGCTACACCTTC	CASSDSPGTAVGGYTF
TRBV7-3	-	TRBD2	TRBJ2-5	TGTGCCAGCAGCGCCTCGGGACTAGCGATGGAGACCCAGTACTTC	CASSASGLAMETQYF
TRBV30	-	TRBD1	TRBJ2-5	TGTGCCTGGAGGGGGGACAGGATGAGTTTGGAGACCCAGTACTTC	CAWRGDRMSLETQYF
TRBV5-4	-	-	TRBJ1-2	TGTGCCAGCAGCTTGGCCGGAGACAGGATCTATGGCTACACCTTC	CASSLAGDRIYGYTF
TRBV2	-	TRBD2	TRBJ2-5	TGTGCCAGCAGCGGTACTAGCGGGGGGGTCCAAGAGACCCAGTACTTC	CASSGTSGGVQETQYF
TRBV20-1	-	-	TRBJ1-1	TGCAGTGCTGAGGACCGGGACACAGCTTTCTTT	CSAEDRDTAFF
TRBV5-1	-	-	TRBJ1-1	TGCGCCAGCAGCGACCGGAGAGACACTGAAGCTTTCTTT	CASSDRRDTEAFF
TRBV7-2	-	-	TRBJ2-5	TGTGCCAGCAGCTCCCGGCGGTTAGGCGAGACCCAGTACTTC	CASSSRRLGETQYF
TRBV6-5	-	TRBD1	TRBJ2-1	TGTGCCAGCAGTAAGACAGGGGGCGGAGAGCAGTTCTTC	CASSKTGGGEQFF
TRBV5-6	-	TRBD1	TRBJ1-1	TGTGCCAGCAGCTTGGCCACAGGGGAAAACACTGAAGCTTTCTTT	CASSLATGENTEAFF
TRBV4-2	few	-	TRBJ1-2	TGTGCCAGCAGCCAAGATGAGACAGGTACCAATGAGTCGGGCTACACCTTC	CASSQDETGTNESGYTF
TRBV18	-	TRBD2	TRBJ2-3	TGTGCCAGCTCACCACAGGGACTAGCGGGGGGCACAGATACGCAGTATTTT	CASSPQGLAGGTDTQYF
TRBV15	-	-	TRBJ1-2	TGTGCCACCAGCCCTCAGGGGATCTATGGCTACACCTTC	CATSPQGIYGYTF
TRBV27	-	-	TRBJ2-1	TGTGCCAGCAGTTCTAACGGGGGGCTAACCTACAATGAGCAGTTCTTC	CASSSNGGLTYNEQFF
TRBV7-2	once	TRBD1	TRBJ2-2	TGTGCCAGCAGCTCGGACAGGAGGTTGGCCGGGGAGCTGTTTTTT	CASSSDRRLAGELFF
TRBV5-4	-	-	TRBJ2-2	TGTGCCAGCAGCTTGGGAAGGGGAGGCACCGGGGAGCTGTTTTTT	CASSLGRGGTGELFF
TRBV13	-	-	TRBJ2-2	TGTGCCAGCAGAGCGGCGAAAAGGGCGAACACCGGGGAGCTGTTTTTT	CASRAAKRANTGELFF
TRBV18	-	TRBD1	TRBJ1-3	TGTGCCAGCTCACCGGGGACAGGTGGAAACACCATATATTTT	CASSPGTGGNTIYF
TRBV7-9	once	TRBD1	TRBJ1-3	TGTGCCAGCAGCGTCTACAGGGGCCGCTTAGTCGCCGGAAACACCATATATTTT	CASSVYRGRLVAGNTIYF
TRBV5-4	-	TRBD2	TRBJ2-3	TGTGCCAGCAGCTCGGAGATTAATAGCGGGGGGGCTAGCACAGATACGCAGTATTTT	CASSSEINSGGASTDTQYF
TRBV18	-	-	TRBJ1-2	TGTGCCAGCTCACGTAGGGGTCAGGATGGCTACACCTTC	CASSRRGQDGYTF
TRBV25-1	few	TRBD1	TRBJ1-2	TGTGCCAGTGTCACGTCAGGGGGCGCGGGCTACACCTTC	CASVTSGGAGYTF
TRBV19	few	-	TRBJ1-5	TGTGCCAGTAGTACCCTCACAGGCAATCAGCCCCAGCATTTT	CASSTLTGNQPQHF
TRBV7-9	-	TRBD2	TRBJ2-1	TGTGCCAGCAGCTTATGGGGCGGGGGACTAGCGGACAATGAGCAGTTCTTC	CASSLWGGGLADNEQFF
TRBV5-8	-	TRBD1	TRBJ2-2	TGTGCCAGCAGCTTGGTAGGGGGCTCTGGCACCGGGGAGCTGTTTTTT	CASSLVGGSGTGELFF
TRBV4-2	-	TRBD2	TRBJ2-3	TGTGCCAGCAGCCAAGTAGAACGCAGCGGGACTAGCACAGATACGCAGTATTTT	CASSQVERSGTSTDTQYF
TRBV5-6	-	-	TRBJ1-2	TGTGCCAGCAGCTTCGGCCAGGCCTATGGCTACACCTTC	CASSFGQAYGYTF